A selection of T cell receptor beta chains follows, all from one sample in a study of T cells after yellow fever vaccination. TCRdb re-called the 5' RACE reads with MiXCR, one entry per CDR3 protein. The data show 200,000 to 250,000 distinct CDR3 sequences, 2.5% to 3.5% seen once. The source material was CD4+ T cells sorted from PBMCs, sampled 10 days after the yellow fever booster vaccination. The receptors here all came from a man aged 18 to 30 who received the YFV17D yellow fever vaccine. CDR3s include the opening cysteine and the closing phenylalanine or tryptophan. The order of the fields is V gene, J gene, clone size, D gene, CDR3 protein, CDR3 DNA. D genes are given only for firm matches. The size field is filled for only some rows; it gives once, few, many or a size class.

TRBV6-6,TRBJ2-1,many,.,CASSEINEQFF,TGTGCCAGCAGCGAAATCAATGAGCAGTTCTTC
TRBV15,TRBJ2-3,many,TRBD2,CATSRAIAGASDTQYF,TGTGCCACCAGCAGAGCGATAGCGGGGGCCTCAGATACGCAGTATTTT
TRBV7-8,TRBJ2-3,many,TRBD1,CASSKTRDRAMDTQYF,TGTGCCAGCAGCAAAACCCGGGACAGGGCAATGGATACGCAGTATTTT
TRBV7-9,TRBJ2-5,many,.,CASSLWGRETQYF,TGTGCCAGCAGCTTATGGGGAAGAGAGACCCAGTACTTC
TRBV5-4,TRBJ2-5,many,.,CASSSGGASEETQYF,TGTGCCAGCAGCTCGGGGGGCGCATCTGAAGAGACCCAGTACTTC
TRBV6-2/TRBV6-3,TRBJ2-5,.,.,CASSYGVLREETQYF,TGTGCCAGCAGTTATGGCGTTCTTCGGGAAGAGACCCAGTACTTC
TRBV18,TRBJ2-7,many,.,CASSLDRHYEQYF,TGTGCCAGCTCACTAGACAGACACTACGAGCAGTACTTC
TRBV7-3,TRBJ2-5,.,TRBD2,CASSSDSGGPETQYF,TGTGCCAGCAGCTCCGATAGCGGGGGGCCGGAAACCCAGTACTTC
TRBV6-1,TRBJ1-1,few,.,CASTNGDTEAFF,TGTGCCAGCACCAACGGGGACACTGAAGCTTTCTTT
TRBV5-1,TRBJ1-1,many,.,CASSLEGPREAFF,TGCGCCAGCAGCTTGGAGGGGCCTCGCGAAGCTTTCTTT
TRBV7-2,TRBJ2-5,many,.,CASSFDRWETQYF,TGTGCCAGCAGCTTTGATCGGTGGGAGACCCAGTACTTC
TRBV19,TRBJ1-5,many,.,CASSISGIGQPQHF,TGTGCCAGTAGTATCTCAGGGATCGGGCAGCCCCAGCATTTT
TRBV7-9,TRBJ2-2,many,.,CASTKNRAVNTGELFF,TGTGCCAGCACCAAAAACCGGGCAGTGAACACCGGGGAGCTGTTTTTT
TRBV28,TRBJ1-4,few,.,CASSMDPTNEKLFF,TGTGCCAGCAGTATGGACCCAACTAATGAAAAACTGTTTTTT
TRBV10-1,TRBJ2-6,.,.,CASSEGGANVLTF,TGCGCCAGCAGTGAAGGTGGGGCCAACGTCCTGACTTTC
TRBV5-4,TRBJ2-5,few,TRBD2,CASSGLAGGRETQYF,TGTGCCAGCAGCGGACTAGCGGGGGGGCGAGAGACCCAGTACTTC
TRBV12-3/TRBV12-4,TRBJ2-5,many,.,CASLKETETQYF,TGTGCCAGCCTGAAGGAGACAGAGACCCAGTACTTC
TRBV4-3,TRBJ2-2,few,.,CASSRARVTGELFF,TGCGCCAGCAGCCGAGCCAGGGTAACCGGGGAGCTGTTTTTT
TRBV25-1,TRBJ2-3,.,.,CASSLPGSKDTQYF,TGTGCCAGCAGTTTGCCGGGTTCCAAAGATACGCAGTATTTT
TRBV12-3/TRBV12-4,TRBJ1-2,few,.,CASSKAGTGYGYTF,TGTGCCAGCAGTAAGGCCGGGACCGGCTATGGCTACACCTTC
TRBV6-2/TRBV6-3,TRBJ1-5,few,.,CASSGQGTRPQHF,TGTGCCAGCAGCGGTCAGGGGACCAGGCCCCAGCATTTT
TRBV6-2/TRBV6-3,TRBJ2-7,many,.,CASRRGLYGYEQYF,TGTGCCAGCAGGCGAGGCCTCTATGGCTACGAGCAGTACTTC
TRBV6-6,TRBJ2-3,many,.,CASTRADTQYF,TGTGCCAGTACTCGGGCAGATACGCAGTATTTT
TRBV6-6,TRBJ2-5,few,.,CASSYSRGLAAETQYF,TGTGCCAGCAGTTACTCGAGAGGCCTAGCCGCGGAGACCCAGTACTTC
TRBV15,TRBJ2-1,.,TRBD1,CATSRDRTGVTSYNEQFF,TGTGCCACCAGCAGAGATCGGACAGGGGTGACCTCCTACAATGAGCAGTTCTTC
TRBV9,TRBJ2-1,many,.,CASSVGPDNEQFF,TGTGCCAGCAGCGTAGGGCCTGACAATGAGCAGTTCTTC